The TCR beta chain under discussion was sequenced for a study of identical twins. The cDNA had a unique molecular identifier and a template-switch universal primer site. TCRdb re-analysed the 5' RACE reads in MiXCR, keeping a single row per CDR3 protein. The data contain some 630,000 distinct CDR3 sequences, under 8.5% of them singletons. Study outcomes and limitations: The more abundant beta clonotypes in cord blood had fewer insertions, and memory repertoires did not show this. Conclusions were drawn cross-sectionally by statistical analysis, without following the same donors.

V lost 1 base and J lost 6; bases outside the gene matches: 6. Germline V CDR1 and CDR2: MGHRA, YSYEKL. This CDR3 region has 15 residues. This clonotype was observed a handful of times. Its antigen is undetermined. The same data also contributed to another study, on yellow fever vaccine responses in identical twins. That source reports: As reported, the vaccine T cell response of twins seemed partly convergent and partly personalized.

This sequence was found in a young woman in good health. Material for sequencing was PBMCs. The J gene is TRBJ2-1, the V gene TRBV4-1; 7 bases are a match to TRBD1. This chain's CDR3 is CASSQGTGERNEQFF. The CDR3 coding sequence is TGCGCCAGCAGCCAAGGGACAGGAGAGCGCAATGAGCAGTTCTTC.